One TCR beta chain is described in this entry. This specimen belongs to a study of blood T cell repertoires in COVID-19. Libraries were prepared by immunoSEQ multiplex PCR; TCRdb keeps only in-frame clonotypes and omits some of them. The sample lists 70,000 to 95,000 clones; 75% to 85% were seen once. The CDR3 loop spans 15 amino acids. Trimming took 2 bases from V and 5 from J; bases not matched to a gene: 3. In germline, CDR1 is MNHEY, CDR2 SVGAGI. Sequencing was done on a sample of peripheral blood. This sequence originates from a woman aged 45 to 65 with acute or convalescent COVID-19. The chain combines TRBV6-5 with TRBJ2-5, with 12 nucleotides matching TRBD1. CDR3 sequence: CASSYGTGGRETQYF. In DNA form, the CDR3 reads TGTGCCAGCAGTTACGGGACAGGGGGCCGTGAGACCCAGTACTTC.